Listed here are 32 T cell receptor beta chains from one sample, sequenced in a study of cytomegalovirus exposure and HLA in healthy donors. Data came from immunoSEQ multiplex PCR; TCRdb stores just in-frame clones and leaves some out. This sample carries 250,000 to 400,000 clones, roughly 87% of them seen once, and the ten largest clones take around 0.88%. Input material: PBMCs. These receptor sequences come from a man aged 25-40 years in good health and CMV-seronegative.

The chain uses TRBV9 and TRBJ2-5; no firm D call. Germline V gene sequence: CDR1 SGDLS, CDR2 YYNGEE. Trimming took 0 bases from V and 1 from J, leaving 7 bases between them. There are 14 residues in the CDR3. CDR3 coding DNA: TGTGCCAGCAGCGTAGGAGGATCCCAAGAGACCCAGTACTTC. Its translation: CASSVGGSQETQYF.

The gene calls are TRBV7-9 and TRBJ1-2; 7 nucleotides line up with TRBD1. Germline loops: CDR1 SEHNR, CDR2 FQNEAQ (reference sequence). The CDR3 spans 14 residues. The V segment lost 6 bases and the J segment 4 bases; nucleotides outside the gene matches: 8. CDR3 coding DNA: TGTGCCAGCAGGACCCAGGGGGTCTCCTATGGCTACACCTTC. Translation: CASRTQGVSYGYTF.

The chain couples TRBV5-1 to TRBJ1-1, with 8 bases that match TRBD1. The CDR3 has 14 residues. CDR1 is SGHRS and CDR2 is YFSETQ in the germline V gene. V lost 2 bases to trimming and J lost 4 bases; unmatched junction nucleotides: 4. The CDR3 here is CASSFRQGSTEAFF. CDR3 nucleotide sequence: TGCGCCAGCAGCTTCCGACAGGGGAGCACTGAAGCTTTCTTT.

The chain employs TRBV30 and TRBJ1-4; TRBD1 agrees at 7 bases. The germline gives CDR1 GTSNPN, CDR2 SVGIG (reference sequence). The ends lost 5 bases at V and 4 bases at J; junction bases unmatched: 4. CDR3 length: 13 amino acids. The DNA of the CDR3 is TGTGCCTGGCACAGGGGCGGTAATGAAAAACTGTTTTTT. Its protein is CAWHRGGNEKLFF.

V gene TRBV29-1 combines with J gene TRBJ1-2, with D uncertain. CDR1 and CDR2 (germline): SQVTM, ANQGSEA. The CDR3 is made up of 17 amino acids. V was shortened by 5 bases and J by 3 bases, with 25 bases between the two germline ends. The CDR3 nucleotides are TGCAGCGTTTCTTCGGGCAAGTTGTCAGCCGGGGACTATGGCTACACCTTC. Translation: CSVSSGKLSAGDYGYTF.

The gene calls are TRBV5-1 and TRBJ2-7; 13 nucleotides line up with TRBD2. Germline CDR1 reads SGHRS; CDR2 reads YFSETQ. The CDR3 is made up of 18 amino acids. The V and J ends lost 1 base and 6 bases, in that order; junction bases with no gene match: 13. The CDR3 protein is CASSLQTSGGSFWGEQYF. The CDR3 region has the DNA TGCGCCAGCAGCTTGCAGACTAGCGGGGGGTCCTTCTGGGGCGAGCAGTACTTC.

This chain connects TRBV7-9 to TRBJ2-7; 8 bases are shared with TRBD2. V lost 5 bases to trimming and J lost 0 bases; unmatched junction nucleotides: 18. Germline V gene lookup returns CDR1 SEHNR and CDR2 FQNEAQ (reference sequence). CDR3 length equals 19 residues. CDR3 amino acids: CASSPWGSGAFTDSYEQYF. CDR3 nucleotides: TGTGCCAGCAGCCCTTGGGGTAGCGGGGCGTTTACTGACTCCTACGAGCAGTACTTC.

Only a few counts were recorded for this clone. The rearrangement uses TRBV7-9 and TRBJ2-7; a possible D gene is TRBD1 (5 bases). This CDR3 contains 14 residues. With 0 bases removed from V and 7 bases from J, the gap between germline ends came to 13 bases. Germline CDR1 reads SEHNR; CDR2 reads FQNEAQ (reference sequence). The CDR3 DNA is TGTGCCAGCAGCTTAGCGGGGCGGTTAGATGAGCAGTACTTC. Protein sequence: CASSLAGRLDEQYF.

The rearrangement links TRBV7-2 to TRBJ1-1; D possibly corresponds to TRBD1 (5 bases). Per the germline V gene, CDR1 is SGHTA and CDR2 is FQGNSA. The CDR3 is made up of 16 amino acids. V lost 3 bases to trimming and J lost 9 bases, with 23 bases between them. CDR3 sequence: CASSLFPGLTGSQAFF. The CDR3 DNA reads TGTGCCAGCAGCTTGTTTCCCGGACTAACAGGTTCTCAAGCTTTCTTT.

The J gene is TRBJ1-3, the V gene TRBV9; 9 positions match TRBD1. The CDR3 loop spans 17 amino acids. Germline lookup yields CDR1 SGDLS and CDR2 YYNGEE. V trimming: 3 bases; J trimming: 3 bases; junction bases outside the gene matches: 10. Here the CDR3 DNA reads TGTGCCAGCAGCGCCCCCTCACAGGGGGCGCTTGGAAACACCATATATTTT. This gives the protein CASSAPSQGALGNTIYF.

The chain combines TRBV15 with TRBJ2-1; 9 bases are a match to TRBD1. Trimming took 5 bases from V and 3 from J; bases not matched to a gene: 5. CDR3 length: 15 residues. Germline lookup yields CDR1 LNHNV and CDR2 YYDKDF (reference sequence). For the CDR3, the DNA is TGTGCCACCAGCTCAACAGGGGGCTACTACAATGAGCAGTTCTTC. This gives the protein CATSSTGGYYNEQFF. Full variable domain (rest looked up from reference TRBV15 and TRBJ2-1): DAMVIQNPRYQVTQFGKPVTLSCSQTLNHNVMYWYQQKSSQAPKLLFHYYDKDFNNEADTPDNFQSRRPNTSFCFLDIRSPGLGDTAMYLCATSSTGGYYNEQFFGPGTRLTVL.

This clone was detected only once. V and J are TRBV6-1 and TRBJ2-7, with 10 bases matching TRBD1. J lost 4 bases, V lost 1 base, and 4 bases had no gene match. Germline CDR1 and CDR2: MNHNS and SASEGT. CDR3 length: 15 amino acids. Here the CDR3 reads CASSEGGQGLYEQYF. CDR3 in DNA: TGTGCCAGCAGTGAAGGGGGACAGGGGTTATACGAGCAGTACTTC.

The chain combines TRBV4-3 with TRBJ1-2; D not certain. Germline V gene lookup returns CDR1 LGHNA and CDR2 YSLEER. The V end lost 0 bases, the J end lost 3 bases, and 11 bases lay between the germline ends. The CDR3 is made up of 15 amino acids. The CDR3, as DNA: TGCGCCAGCAGCCAAGATCCGTCACGGGACTATGGCTACACCTTC. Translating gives CASSQDPSRDYGYTF.

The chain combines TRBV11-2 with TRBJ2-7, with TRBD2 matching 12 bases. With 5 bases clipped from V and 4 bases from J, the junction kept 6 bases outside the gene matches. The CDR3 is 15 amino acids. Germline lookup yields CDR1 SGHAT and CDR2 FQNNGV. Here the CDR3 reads CASSTSSGGDYEQYF. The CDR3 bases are TGTGCCAGCAGCACTTCTAGCGGGGGGGATTACGAGCAGTACTTC.

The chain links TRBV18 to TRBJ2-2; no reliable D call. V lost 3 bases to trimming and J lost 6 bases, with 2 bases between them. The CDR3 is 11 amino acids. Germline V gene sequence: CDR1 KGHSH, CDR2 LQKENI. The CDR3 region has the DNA TGTGCCAGCTCACCCTCCGGGGAGCTGTTTTTT. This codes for CASSPSGELFF.

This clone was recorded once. The CDR3 reads CAWSVLAARGEKLFF. As DNA, the CDR3 is TGTGCCTGGAGTGTACTGGCCGCTAGGGGAGAAAAACTGTTTTTT. V and J are TRBV30 and TRBJ1-4; D possibly corresponds to TRBD1 (5 bases). This CDR3 is built from 15 residues. In germline, CDR1 is GTSNPN, CDR2 SVGIG (reference sequence). Trimming took 0 bases from V and 8 from J, leaving 16 bases between them.

This chain's CDR3 is CASSSTLRPKTGANYGYTF. As DNA, the CDR3 is TGTGCCAGCAGCTCTACCCTACGCCCCAAGACGGGAGCTAACTATGGCTACACCTTC. The chain carries TRBV7-9 and TRBJ1-2; D call uncertain. Germline loops: CDR1 SEHNR, CDR2 FQNEAQ (reference sequence). Trimming shortened V by 4 bases and J by 0 bases, and 24 bases separated the two germline ends. This CDR3 is 19 amino acids long.

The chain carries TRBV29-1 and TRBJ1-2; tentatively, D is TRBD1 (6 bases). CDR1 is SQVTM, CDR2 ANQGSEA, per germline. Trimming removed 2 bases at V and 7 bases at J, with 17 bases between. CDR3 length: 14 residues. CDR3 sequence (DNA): TGCAGCGTTGAACAAAGGCAGGGGTGGCGTGGCTACACCTTC. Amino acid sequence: CSVEQRQGWRGYTF.

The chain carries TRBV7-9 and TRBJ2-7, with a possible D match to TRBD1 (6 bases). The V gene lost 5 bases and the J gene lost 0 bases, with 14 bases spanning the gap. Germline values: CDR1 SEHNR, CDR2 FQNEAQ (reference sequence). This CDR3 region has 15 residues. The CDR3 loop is CASSADRSISYEQYF. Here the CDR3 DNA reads TGTGCCAGCAGCGCCGACAGGAGTATCTCCTACGAGCAGTACTTC. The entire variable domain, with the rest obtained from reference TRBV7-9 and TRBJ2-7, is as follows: DTGVSQNPRHKITKRGQNVTFRCDPISEHNRLYWYRQTLGQGPEFLTYFQNEAQLEKSRLLSDRFSAERPKGSFSTLEIQRTEQGDSAMYLCASSADRSISYEQYFGPGTRLTVT.

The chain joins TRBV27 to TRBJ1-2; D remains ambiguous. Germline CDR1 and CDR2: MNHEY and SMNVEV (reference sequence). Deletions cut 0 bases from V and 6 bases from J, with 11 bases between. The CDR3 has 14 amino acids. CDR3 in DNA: TGTGCCAGCAGTTTATCTCCGAGGTCGGATGGCTACACCTTC. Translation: CASSLSPRSDGYTF.

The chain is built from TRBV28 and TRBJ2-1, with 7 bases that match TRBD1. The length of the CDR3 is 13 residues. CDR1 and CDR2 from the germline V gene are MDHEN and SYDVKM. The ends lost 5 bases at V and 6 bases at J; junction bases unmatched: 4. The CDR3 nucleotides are TGTGCCAGCAGTCCCAGGGGGAGCAATGAGCAGTTCTTC. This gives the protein CASSPRGSNEQFF.

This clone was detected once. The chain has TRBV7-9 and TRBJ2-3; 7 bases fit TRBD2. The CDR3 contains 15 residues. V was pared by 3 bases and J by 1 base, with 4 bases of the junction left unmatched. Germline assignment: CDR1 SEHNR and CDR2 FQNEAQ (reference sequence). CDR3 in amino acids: CASSLTSYGTDTQYF. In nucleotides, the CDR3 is TGTGCCAGCAGCTTGACTAGCTACGGCACAGATACGCAGTATTTT. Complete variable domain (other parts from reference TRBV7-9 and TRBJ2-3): DTGVSQNPRHKITKRGQNVTFRCDPISEHNRLYWYRQTLGQGPEFLTYFQNEAQLEKSRLLSDRFSAERPKGSFSTLEIQRTEQGDSAMYLCASSLTSYGTDTQYFGPGTRLTVL.

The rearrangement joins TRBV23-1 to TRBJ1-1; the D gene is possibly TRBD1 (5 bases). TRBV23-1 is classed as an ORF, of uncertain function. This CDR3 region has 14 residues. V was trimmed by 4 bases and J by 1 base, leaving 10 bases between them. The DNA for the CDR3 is TGCGCCAGCAGTCGGGGCCAGGGGAACACTGAAGCTTTCTTT. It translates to CASSRGQGNTEAFF.

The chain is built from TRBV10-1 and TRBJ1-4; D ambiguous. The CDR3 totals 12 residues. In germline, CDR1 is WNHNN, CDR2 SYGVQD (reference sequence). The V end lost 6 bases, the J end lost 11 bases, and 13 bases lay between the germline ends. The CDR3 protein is CASSHTELKLFF. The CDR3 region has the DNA TGCGCCAGCAGCCATACAGAGCTCAAACTGTTTTTT.

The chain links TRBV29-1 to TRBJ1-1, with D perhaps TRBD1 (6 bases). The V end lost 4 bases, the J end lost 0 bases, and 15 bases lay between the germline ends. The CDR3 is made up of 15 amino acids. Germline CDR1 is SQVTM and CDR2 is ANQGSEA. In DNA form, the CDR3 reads TGCAGCGTTGTAGTTTCAGGGGTCATGAACACTGAAGCTTTCTTT. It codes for CSVVVSGVMNTEAFF. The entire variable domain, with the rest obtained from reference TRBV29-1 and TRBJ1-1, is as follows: SAVISQKPSRDICQRGTSLTIQCQVDSQVTMMFWYRQQPGQSLTLIATANQGSEATYESGFVIDKFPISRPNLTFSTLTVSNMSPEDSSIYLCSVVVSGVMNTEAFFGQGTRLTVV.

This CDR3 is CASRGKDSLHSGANVLTF. CDR3 coding DNA: TGTGCCAGCAGGGGAAAGGACAGTCTCCATTCTGGGGCCAACGTCCTGACTTTC. The chain carries TRBV2 and TRBJ2-6; possible D gene TRBD1, 6 bases. The CDR3 has 18 amino acids. Germline assignment: CDR1 SNHLY and CDR2 FYNNEI. The V and J ends lost 6 bases and 1 base respectively, with 19 bases between them.

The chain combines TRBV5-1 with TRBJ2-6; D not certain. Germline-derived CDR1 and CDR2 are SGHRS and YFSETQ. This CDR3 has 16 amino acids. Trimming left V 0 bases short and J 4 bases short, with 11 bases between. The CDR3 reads CASSLGLSPGANVLTF. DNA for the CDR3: TGCGCCAGCAGCTTGGGCCTATCTCCCGGGGCCAACGTCCTGACTTTC.

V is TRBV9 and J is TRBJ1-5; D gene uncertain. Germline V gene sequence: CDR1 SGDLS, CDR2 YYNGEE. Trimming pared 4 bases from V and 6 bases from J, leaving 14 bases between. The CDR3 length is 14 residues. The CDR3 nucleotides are TGTGCCAGCAGCTCAAGAGTTGGTGGTCAGCCCCAGCATTTT. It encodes CASSSRVGGQPQHF.

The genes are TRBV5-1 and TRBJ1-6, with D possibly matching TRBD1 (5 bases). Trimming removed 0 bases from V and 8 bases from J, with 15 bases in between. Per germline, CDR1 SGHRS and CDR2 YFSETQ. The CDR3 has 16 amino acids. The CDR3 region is CASSLAPSRGHSPLHF. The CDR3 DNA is TGCGCCAGCAGCTTGGCCCCTAGTAGGGGCCATTCACCCCTCCACTTT.

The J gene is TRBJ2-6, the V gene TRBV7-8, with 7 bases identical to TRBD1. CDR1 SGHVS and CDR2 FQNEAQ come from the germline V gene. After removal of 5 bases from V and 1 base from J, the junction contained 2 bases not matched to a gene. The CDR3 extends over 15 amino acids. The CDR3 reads CASSSRGSGANVLTF. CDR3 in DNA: TGTGCCAGCAGCAGCAGGGGGTCTGGGGCCAACGTCCTGACTTTC.

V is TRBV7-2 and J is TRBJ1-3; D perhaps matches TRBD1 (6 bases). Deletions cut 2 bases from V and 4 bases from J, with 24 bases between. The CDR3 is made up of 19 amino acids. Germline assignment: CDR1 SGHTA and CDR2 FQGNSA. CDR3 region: CASSLTLDRPERGGNTIYF. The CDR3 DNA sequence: TGTGCCAGCAGCTTAACTCTTGACAGGCCAGAAAGAGGAGGAAACACCATATATTTT. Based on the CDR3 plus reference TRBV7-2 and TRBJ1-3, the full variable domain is GAGVSQSPSNKVTEKGKDVELRCDPISGHTALYWYRQSLGQGLEFLIYFQGNSAPDKSGLPSDRFSAERTGGSVSTLTIQRTQQEDSAVYLCASSLTLDRPERGGNTIYFGEGSWLTVV.

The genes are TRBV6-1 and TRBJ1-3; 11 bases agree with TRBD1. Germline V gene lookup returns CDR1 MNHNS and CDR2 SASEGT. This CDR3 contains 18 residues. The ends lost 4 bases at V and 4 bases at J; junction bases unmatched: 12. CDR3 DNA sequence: TGTGCCAGCAGTGTATACCCCGGACAGGGGGCGAGAGGAAACACCATATATTTT. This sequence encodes CASSVYPGQGARGNTIYF.